A selection of T cell receptor beta chains follows, all from one sample in a study of T-cell memory formation after mild COVID-19. In TCRdb, the 5' RACE reads were re-called with MiXCR into one record per CDR3 protein. Of about 560,000 distinct CDR3 sequences listed, under 20% are singletons. Sequencing was performed on PBMCs or a T cell subset sorted from them (not recorded which). These receptors were collected from an adult woman who had mild COVID-19 (a few samples of this study predate the infection). Cell type and time point are not known. Both conserved end residues are part of each CDR3. The D gene is left open where the match is weak. Only some rows state a clone size, as once, few, many or a class for expanded clones.

CDR3: CASSPGTSGGTDTQYF
DNA: TGTGCCAGCAGCCCAGGGACTAGCGGGGGCACAGATACGCAGTATTTT
V: TRBV7-2
J: TRBJ2-3
D: TRBD2
size: many

CDR3: CASREDIYNEQFF
DNA: TGTGCCAGTAGGGAGGACATTTACAATGAGCAGTTCTTC
V: TRBV19
J: TRBJ2-1
D: -
size: -

CDR3: CSAFQGWGREQYF
DNA: TGCAGTGCCTTCCAGGGGTGGGGTCGGGAGCAGTACTTC
V: TRBV20-1
J: TRBJ2-7
D: -
size: -

CDR3: CASSVDRGSETQYF
DNA: TGTGCCAGCAGCGTCGACAGGGGGTCTGAGACCCAGTACTTC
V: TRBV27
J: TRBJ2-5
D: TRBD1
size: few

CDR3: CASSLALFRGTEAFF
DNA: TGTGCCAGCAGCTTAGCCCTATTTCGGGGCACTGAAGCTTTCTTT
V: TRBV7-2
J: TRBJ1-1
D: -
size: -

CDR3: CASSLAGGPSSEQYF
DNA: TGTGCCAGCAGCTTAGCGGGGGGGCCCTCCTCCGAGCAGTACTTC
V: TRBV7-2
J: TRBJ2-7
D: -
size: few

CDR3: CASSLLVSGVQETQYF
DNA: TGTGCTAGCAGCTTACTCGTTAGCGGCGTACAAGAGACCCAGTACTTC
V: TRBV7-7
J: TRBJ2-5
D: -
size: -

CDR3: CASSERGFGSPLHF
DNA: TGTGCCAGCAGTGAACGTGGGTTTGGTTCACCCCTCCACTTT
V: TRBV25-1
J: TRBJ1-6
D: -
size: few

CDR3: CASSQEWLAGERITDTQYF
DNA: TGCGCCAGCAGCCAAGAATGGCTAGCGGGAGAGAGGATCACAGATACGCAGTATTTT
V: TRBV4-3
J: TRBJ2-3
D: TRBD2
size: -

CDR3: CASSPTHNEQFF
DNA: TGTGCCAGTAGTCCGACCCACAATGAGCAGTTCTTC
V: TRBV19
J: TRBJ2-1
D: -
size: many

CDR3: CATSRGRGLENTQYF
DNA: TGTGCCACCAGCAGAGGCCGGGGCCTAGAGAATACGCAGTATTTT
V: TRBV15
J: TRBJ2-3
D: -
size: -

CDR3: CASGHTPPGQPQHF
DNA: TGTGCCAGCGGCCATACCCCCCCCGGCCAGCCCCAGCATTTT
V: TRBV12-3/TRBV12-4
J: TRBJ1-5
D: -
size: few

CDR3: CASSSTGVNYGYTF
DNA: TGTGCCAGCAGTTCGACAGGGGTGAACTATGGCTACACCTTC
V: TRBV2
J: TRBJ1-2
D: TRBD1
size: few

CDR3: CASSPLTSLWETQYF
DNA: TGTGCCAGCAGCCCCCTTACTAGCCTGTGGGAGACCCAGTACTTC
V: TRBV7-9
J: TRBJ2-5
D: -
size: few

CDR3: CAWMSGNQPQHF
DNA: TGTGCCTGGATGTCAGGGAATCAGCCCCAGCATTTT
V: TRBV30
J: TRBJ1-5
D: -
size: -

CDR3: CASSPGGGKNTEAFF
DNA: TGTGCCAGCTCCCCGGGAGGGGGGAAGAACACTGAAGCTTTCTTT
V: TRBV12-3/TRBV12-4
J: TRBJ1-1
D: -
size: few

CDR3: CSASRSSYNSPLHF
DNA: TGCAGTGCTAGTCGTAGCTCCTATAATTCACCCCTCCACTTT
V: TRBV20-1
J: TRBJ1-6
D: -
size: -

CDR3: CASSQQGSTEAFF
DNA: TGTGCCAGCAGCCAACAGGGAAGCACTGAAGCTTTCTTT
V: TRBV11-2
J: TRBJ1-1
D: -
size: few

CDR3: CASSLLPGLAGDEVTTDTQYF
DNA: TGTGCCAGCAGCCTACTCCCCGGACTAGCGGGAGACGAGGTAACCACAGATACGCAGTATTTT
V: TRBV6-2/TRBV6-3
J: TRBJ2-3
D: TRBD2
size: few

CDR3: CASSLRPPRSTGELFF
DNA: TGTGCCAGCAGCCTCCGTCCCCCGAGGAGCACCGGGGAGCTGTTTTTT
V: TRBV3-1
J: TRBJ2-2
D: -
size: -

CDR3: CATRAQGSGETQYF
DNA: TGTGCCACCAGGGCCCAGGGGAGTGGGGAGACCCAGTACTTC
V: TRBV15
J: TRBJ2-5
D: -
size: -

CDR3: CASSPSFWTGASYEQYF
DNA: TGTGCCAGCAGCCCTTCCTTTTGGACAGGGGCCTCCTACGAGCAGTACTTC
V: TRBV5-8
J: TRBJ2-7
D: TRBD1
size: few